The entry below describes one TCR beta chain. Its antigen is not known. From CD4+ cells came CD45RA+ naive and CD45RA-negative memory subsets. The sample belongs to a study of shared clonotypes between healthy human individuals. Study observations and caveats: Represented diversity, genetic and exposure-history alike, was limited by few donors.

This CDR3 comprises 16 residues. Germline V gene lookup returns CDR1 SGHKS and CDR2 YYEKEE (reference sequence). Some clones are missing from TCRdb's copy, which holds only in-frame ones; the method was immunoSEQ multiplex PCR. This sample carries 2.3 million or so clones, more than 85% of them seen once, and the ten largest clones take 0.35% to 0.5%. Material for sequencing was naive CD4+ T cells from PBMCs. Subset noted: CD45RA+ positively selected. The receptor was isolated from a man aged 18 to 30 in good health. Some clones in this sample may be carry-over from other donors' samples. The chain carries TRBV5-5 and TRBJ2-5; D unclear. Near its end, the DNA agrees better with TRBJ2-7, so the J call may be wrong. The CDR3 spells CASSLGASLSPYEQYF. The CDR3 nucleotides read TGTGCCAGCAGCTTGGGGGCTAGTCTGTCCCCCTACGAGCAGTACTTC.